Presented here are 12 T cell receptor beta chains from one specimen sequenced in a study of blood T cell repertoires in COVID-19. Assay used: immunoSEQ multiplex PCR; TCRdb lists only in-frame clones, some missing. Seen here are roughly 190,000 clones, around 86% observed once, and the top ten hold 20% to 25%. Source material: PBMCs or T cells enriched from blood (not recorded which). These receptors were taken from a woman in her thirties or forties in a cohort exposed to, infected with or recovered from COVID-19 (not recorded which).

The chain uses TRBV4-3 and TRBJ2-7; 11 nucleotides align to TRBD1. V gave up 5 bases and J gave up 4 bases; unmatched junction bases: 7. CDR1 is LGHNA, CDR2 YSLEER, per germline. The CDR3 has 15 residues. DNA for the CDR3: TGCGCCAGCAGCTCCGGGACAGGGGGTGGGTACGAGCAGTACTTC. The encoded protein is CASSSGTGGGYEQYF.

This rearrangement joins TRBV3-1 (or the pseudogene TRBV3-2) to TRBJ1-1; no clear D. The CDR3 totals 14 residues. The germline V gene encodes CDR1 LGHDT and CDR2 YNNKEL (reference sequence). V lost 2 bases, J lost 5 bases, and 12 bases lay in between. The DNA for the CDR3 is TGTGCCAGCAGCCAACGGGGTACGGGAACTGAAGCTTTCTTT. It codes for CASSQRGTGTEAFF.

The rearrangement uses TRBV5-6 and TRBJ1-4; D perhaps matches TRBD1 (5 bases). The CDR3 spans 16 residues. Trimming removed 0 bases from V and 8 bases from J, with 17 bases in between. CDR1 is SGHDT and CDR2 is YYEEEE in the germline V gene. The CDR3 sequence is CASSLAGGWGTEKLFF. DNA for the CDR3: TGTGCCAGCAGCTTGGCCGGGGGGTGGGGCACCGAAAAACTGTTTTTT.

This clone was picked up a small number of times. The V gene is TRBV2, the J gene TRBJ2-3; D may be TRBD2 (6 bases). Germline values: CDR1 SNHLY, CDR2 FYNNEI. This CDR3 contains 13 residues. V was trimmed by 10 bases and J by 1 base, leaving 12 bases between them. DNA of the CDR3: TGTGCCACTGATGCGGGACGCACAGATACGCAGTATTTT. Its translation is CATDAGRTDTQYF.

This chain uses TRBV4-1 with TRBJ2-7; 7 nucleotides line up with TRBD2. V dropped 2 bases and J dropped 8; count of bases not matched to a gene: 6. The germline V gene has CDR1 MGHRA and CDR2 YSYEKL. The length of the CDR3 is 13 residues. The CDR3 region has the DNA TGCGCCAGCAGCCAATCCCCGGGGGGACAGCAGTACTTC. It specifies CASSQSPGGQQYF.

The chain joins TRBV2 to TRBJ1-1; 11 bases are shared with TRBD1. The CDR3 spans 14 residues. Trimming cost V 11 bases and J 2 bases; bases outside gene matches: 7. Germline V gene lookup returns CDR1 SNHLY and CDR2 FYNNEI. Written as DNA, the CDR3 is TGTGCCTCCACATGGACAGGGGGCAACACTGAAGCTTTCTTT. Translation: CASTWTGGNTEAFF.

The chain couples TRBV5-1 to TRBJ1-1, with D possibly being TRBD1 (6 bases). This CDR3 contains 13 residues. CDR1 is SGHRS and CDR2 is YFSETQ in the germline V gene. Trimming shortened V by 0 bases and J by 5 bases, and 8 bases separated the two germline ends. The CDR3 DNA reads TGCGCCAGCAGCTTGGGACAGGTAACTGAAGCTTTCTTT. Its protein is CASSLGQVTEAFF.

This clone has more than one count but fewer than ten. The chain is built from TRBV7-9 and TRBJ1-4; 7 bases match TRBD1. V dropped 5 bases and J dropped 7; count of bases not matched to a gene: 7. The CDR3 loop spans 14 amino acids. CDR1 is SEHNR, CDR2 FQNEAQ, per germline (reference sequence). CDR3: CASSEQGPREKLFF. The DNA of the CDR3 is TGTGCCAGCAGCGAACAGGGGCCACGTGAAAAACTGTTTTTT.

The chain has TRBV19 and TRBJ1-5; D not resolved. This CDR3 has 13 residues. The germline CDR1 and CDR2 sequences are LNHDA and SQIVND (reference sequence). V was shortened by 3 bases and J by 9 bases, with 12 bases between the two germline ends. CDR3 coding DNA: TGTGCCAGTAGTATCGGAGGGCTAGGGCCCCAGCATTTT. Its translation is CASSIGGLGPQHF. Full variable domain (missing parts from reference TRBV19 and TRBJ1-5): DGGITQSPKYLFRKEGQNVTLSCEQNLNHDAMYWYRQDPGQGLRLIYYSQIVNDFQKGDIAEGYSVSREKKESFPLTVTSAQKNPTAFYLCASSIGGLGPQHFGDGTRLSIL.

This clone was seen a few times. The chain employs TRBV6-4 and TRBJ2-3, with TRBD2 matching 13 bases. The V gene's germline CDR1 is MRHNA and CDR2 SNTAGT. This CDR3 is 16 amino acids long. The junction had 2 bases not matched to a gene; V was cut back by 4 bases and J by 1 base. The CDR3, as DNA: TGTGCCAGCAGTGTTGGACTAGCGGGGGGCACAGATACGCAGTATTTT. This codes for CASSVGLAGGTDTQYF.

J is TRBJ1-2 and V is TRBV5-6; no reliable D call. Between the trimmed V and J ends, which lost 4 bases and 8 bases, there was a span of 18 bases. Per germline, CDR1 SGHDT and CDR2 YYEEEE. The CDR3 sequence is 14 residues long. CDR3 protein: CASSLIRPGLGYTF. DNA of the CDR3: TGTGCCAGCAGCCTTATCCGGCCCGGACTCGGCTACACCTTC.

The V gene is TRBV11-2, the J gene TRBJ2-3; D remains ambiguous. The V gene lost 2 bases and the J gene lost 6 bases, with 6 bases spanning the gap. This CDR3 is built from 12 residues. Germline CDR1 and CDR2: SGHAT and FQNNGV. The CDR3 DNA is TGTGCCAGCAGCTTAACCGGGGATACGCAGTATTTT. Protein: CASSLTGDTQYF.